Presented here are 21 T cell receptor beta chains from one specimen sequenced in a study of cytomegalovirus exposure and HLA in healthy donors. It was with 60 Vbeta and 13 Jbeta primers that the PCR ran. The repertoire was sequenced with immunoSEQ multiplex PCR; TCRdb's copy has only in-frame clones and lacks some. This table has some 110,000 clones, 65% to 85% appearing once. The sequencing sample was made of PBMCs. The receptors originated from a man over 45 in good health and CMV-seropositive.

The CDR3 coding sequence is TGTGCCAGCAGCTCGCCTAGGGACAATGCAACTAATGAAAAACTGTTTTTT. Protein product: CASSSPRDNATNEKLFF. J is TRBJ1-4 and V is TRBV7-9; a weak D match, TRBD1 (6 bases). Trimming cost V 4 bases and J 0 bases, with 15 bases left between them. The CDR3 sequence is 17 residues long. CDR1 and CDR2 from the germline V gene are SEHNR and FQNEAQ (reference sequence).

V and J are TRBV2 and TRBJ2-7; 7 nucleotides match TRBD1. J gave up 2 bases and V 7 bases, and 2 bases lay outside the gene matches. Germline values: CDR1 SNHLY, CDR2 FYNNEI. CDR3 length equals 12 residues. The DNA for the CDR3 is TGTGCCAGCACACAGGGGCCCTACGAGCAGTACTTC. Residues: CASTQGPYEQYF.

The CDR3 loop reads CASSASDTAYGYTF. The DNA of the CDR3 is TGTGCCAGCAGCGCGTCGGACACGGCATATGGCTACACCTTC. V and J are TRBV9 and TRBJ1-2, with D possibly TRBD1 on 5 matching bases. The germline V gene has CDR1 SGDLS and CDR2 YYNGEE. The CDR3 runs 14 residues. Between the trimmed V and J ends, which lost 3 bases and 5 bases, there was a span of 14 bases. Full variable domain (missing parts from reference TRBV9 and TRBJ1-2): DSGVTQTPKHLITATGQRVTLRCSPRSGDLSVYWYQQSLDQGLQFLIQYYNGEERAKGNILERFSAQQFPDLHSELNLSSLELGDSALYFCASSASDTAYGYTFGSGTRLTVV.

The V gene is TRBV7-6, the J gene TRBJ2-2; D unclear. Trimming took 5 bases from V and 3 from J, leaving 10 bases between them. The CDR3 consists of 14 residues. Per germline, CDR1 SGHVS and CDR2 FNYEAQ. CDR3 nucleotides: TGTGCCAGCAGCCCCGGGTTCGACACCGGGGAGCTGTTTTTT. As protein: CASSPGFDTGELFF.

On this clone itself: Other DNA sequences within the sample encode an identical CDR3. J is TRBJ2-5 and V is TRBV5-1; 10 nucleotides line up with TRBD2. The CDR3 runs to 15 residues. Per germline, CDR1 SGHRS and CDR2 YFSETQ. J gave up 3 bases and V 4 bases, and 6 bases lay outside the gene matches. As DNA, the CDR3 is TGCGCCAGCAGCGGAGCTGGGACTAGCGAAGAGACCCAGTACTTC. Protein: CASSGAGTSEETQYF.

CDR3 in amino acids: CASSPGTGIYEQYF. The CDR3 DNA reads as TGTGCCAGTAGTCCCGGGACAGGGATCTACGAGCAGTACTTC. The chain has TRBV19 and TRBJ2-7, with 9 bases identical to TRBD1. Germline V gene sequence: CDR1 LNHDA, CDR2 SQIVND (reference sequence). The CDR3 totals 14 residues. J gave up 3 bases and V 5 bases, and 5 bases lay outside the gene matches.

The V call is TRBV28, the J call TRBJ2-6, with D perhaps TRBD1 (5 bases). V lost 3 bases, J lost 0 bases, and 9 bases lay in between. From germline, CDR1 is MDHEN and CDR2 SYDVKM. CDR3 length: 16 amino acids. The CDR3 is CASSLAGRSGANVLTF. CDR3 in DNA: TGTGCCAGCAGTTTGGCAGGGCGCTCTGGGGCCAACGTCCTGACTTTC. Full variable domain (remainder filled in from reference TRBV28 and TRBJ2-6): DVKVTQSSRYLVKRTGEKVFLECVQDMDHENMFWYRQDPGLGLRLIYFSYDVKMKEKGDIPEGYSVSREKKERFSLILESASTNQTSMYLCASSLAGRSGANVLTFGAGSRLTVL.

The CDR3 protein is CASTDSGVGGQPQHF. The CDR3 coding sequence is TGTGCCAGTACCGACAGCGGGGTGGGTGGGCAGCCCCAGCATTTT. The rearrangement links TRBV19 to TRBJ1-5, with D tentatively TRBD1 (5 bases). The CDR3 is made up of 15 amino acids. V lost 7 bases to trimming and J lost 7 bases, with 20 bases between them. Germline V gene data show CDR1 as LNHDA and CDR2 as SQIVND (reference sequence).

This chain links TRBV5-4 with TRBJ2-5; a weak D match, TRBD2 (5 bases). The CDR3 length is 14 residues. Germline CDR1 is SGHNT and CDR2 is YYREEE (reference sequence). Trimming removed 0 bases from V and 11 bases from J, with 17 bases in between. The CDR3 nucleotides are TGTGCCAGCAGCTTGGGTGACAAGGCGGGTGAGCAGTACTTC. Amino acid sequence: CASSLGDKAGEQYF.

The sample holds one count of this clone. CDR3 amino acids: CASSPRGSREQYF. The CDR3, as DNA: TGTGCCAGCTCACCGCGCGGATCTCGCGAGCAGTACTTC. The chain is built from TRBV18 and TRBJ2-7; D is unresolved. V lost 3 bases and J 6 bases, leaving 12 bases between the germline ends. Looked up from germline, CDR1 is KGHSH and CDR2 is LQKENI. The CDR3 consists of 13 residues.

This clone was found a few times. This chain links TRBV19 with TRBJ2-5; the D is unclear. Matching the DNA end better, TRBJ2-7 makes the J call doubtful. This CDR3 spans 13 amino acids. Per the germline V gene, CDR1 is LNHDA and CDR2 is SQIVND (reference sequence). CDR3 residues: CASRETDSYEQYF. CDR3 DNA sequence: TGTGCCAGTAGGGAAACAGATTCCTACGAGCAGTACTTC.

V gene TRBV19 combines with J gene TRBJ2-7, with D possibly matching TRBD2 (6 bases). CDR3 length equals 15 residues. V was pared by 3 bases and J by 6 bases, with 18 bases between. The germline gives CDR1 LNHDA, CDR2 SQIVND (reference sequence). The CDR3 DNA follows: TGTGCCAGTAGTATCGTAGCGGATTCAATGGGCGAGCAGTACTTC. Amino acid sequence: CASSIVADSMGEQYF.

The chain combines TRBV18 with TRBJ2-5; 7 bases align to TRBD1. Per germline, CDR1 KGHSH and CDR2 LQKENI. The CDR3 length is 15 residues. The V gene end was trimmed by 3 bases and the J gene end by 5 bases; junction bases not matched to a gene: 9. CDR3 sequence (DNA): TGTGCCAGCTCACCCACGACAGGGAATTTGGAGACCCAGTACTTC. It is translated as CASSPTTGNLETQYF.

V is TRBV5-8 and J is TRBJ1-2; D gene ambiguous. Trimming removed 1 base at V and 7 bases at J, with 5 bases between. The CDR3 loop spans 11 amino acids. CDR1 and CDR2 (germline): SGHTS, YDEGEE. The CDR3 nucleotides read TGTGCCAGCAGCTTGTATCCTGGCTACACCTTC. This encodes CASSLYPGYTF.

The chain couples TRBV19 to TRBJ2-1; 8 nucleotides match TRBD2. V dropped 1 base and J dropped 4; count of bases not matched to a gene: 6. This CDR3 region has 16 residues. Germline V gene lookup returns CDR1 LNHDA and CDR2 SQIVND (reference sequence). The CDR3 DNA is TGTGCCAGTAGTATAGGAGGAGCGGGGGTTTACAATGAGCAGTTCTTC. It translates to CASSIGGAGVYNEQFF.

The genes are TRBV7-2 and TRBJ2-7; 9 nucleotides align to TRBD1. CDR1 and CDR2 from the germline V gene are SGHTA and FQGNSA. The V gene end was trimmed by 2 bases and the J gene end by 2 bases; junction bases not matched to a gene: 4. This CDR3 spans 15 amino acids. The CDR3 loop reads CASSLTRTGAYEQYF. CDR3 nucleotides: TGTGCCAGCAGCTTAACGCGGACAGGGGCCTACGAGCAGTACTTC.

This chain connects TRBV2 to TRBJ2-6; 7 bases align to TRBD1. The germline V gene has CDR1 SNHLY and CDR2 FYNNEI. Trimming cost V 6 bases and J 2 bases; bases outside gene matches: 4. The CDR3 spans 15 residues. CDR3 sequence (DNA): TGTGCCAGCAGGGCTGACAGGGCTGGGGCCAACGTCCTGACTTTC. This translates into CASRADRAGANVLTF. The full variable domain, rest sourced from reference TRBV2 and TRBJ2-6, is EPEVTQTPSHQVTQMGQEVILRCVPISNHLYFYWYRQILGQKVEFLVSFYNNEISEKSEIFDDQFSVERPDGSNFTLKIRSTKLEDSAMYFCASRADRAGANVLTFGAGSRLTVL.

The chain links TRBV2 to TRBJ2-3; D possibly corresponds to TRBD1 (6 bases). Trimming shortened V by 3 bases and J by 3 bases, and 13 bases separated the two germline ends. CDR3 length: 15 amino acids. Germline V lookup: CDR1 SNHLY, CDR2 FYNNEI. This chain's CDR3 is CASSDGQGSTDTQYF. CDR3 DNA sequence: TGTGCCAGCAGTGACGGGCAGGGGTCGACAGATACGCAGTATTTT.

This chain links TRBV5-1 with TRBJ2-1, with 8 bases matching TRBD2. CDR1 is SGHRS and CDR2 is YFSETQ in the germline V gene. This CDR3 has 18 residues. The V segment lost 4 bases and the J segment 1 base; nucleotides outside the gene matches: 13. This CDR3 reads CASSPGGRGARSYNEQFF. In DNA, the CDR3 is TGCGCCAGCAGCCCCGGGGGGCGGGGGGCCCGTTCCTACAATGAGCAGTTCTTC.

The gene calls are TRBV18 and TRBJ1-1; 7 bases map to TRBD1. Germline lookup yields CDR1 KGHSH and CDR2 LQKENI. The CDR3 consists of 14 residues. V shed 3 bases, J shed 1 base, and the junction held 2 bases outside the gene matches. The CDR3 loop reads CASSPDRRNTEAFF. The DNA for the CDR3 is TGTGCCAGCTCACCGGACAGGAGGAACACTGAAGCTTTCTTT. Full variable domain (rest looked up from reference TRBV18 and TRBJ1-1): NAGVMQNPRHLVRRRGQEARLRCSPMKGHSHVYWYRQLPEEGLKFMVYLQKENIIDESGMPKERFSAEFPKEGPSILRIQQVVRGDSAAYFCASSPDRRNTEAFFGQGTRLTVV.

The CDR3 loop reads CASRPQGGMNTEAFF. As DNA, the CDR3 is TGTGCCAGCAGGCCTCAGGGGGGCATGAACACTGAAGCTTTCTTT. This chain connects TRBV6-1 to TRBJ1-1; 7 bases fit TRBD1. The CDR3 consists of 15 residues. CDR1 and CDR2 (germline): MNHNS, SASEGT. V lost 6 bases to trimming and J lost 0 bases; unmatched junction nucleotides: 7.